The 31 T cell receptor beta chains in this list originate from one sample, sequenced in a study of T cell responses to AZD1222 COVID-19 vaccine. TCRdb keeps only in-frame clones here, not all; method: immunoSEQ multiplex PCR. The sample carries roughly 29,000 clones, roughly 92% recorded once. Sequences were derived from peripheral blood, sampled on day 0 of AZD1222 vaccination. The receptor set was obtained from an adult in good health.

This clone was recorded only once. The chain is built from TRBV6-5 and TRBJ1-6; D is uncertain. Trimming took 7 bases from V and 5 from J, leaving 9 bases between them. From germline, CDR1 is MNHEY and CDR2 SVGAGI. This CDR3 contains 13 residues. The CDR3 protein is CASTGGNNSPLHF. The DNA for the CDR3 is TGTGCCAGCACAGGAGGGAATAATTCACCCCTCCACTTT.

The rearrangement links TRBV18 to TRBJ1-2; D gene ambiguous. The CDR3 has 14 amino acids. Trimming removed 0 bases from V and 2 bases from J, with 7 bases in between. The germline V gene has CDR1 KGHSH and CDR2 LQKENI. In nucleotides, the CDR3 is TGTGCCAGCTCACCACCGTCAGTCAACTATGGCTACACCTTC. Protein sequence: CASSPPSVNYGYTF.

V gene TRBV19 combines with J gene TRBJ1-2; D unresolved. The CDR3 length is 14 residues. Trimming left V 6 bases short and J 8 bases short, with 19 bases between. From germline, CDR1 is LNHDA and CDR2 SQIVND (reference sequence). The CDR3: CASSDLRRSMGYTF. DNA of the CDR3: TGTGCCAGTAGCGATCTCCGGCGTTCGATGGGCTACACCTTC.

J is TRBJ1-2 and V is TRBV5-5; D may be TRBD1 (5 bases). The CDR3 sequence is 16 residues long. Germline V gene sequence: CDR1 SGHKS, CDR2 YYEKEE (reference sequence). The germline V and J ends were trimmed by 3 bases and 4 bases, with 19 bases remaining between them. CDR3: CASSSRGSQMSYGYTF. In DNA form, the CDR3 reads TGTGCCAGCAGCTCCCGGGGGTCTCAGATGAGCTATGGCTACACCTTC.

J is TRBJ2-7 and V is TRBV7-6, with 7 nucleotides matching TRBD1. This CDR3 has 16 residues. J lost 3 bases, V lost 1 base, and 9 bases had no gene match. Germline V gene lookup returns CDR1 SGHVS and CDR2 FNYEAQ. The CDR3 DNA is TGTGCCAGCAGCTTAGTGGGCTCGGACAGGCGCTACGAGCAGTACTTC. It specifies CASSLVGSDRRYEQYF.

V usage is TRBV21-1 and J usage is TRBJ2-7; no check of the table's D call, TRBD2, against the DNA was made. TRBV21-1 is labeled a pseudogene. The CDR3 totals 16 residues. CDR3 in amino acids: CASKGRSGRPPYEQYF. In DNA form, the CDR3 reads TGTGCCAGCAAGGGACGGAGCGGGAGACCTCCCTACGAGCAGTACTTC.

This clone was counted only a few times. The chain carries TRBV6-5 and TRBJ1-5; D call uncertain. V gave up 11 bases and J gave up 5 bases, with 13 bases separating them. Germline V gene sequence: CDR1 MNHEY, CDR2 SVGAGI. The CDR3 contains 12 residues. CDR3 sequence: CAGGLGHQPQHF. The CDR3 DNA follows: TGTGCCGGAGGACTAGGGCATCAGCCCCAGCATTTT.

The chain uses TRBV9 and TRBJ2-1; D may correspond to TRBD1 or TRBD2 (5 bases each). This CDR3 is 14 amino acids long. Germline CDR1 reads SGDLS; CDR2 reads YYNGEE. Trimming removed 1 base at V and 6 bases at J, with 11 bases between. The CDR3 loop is CASSVTVGTNEQFF. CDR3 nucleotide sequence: TGTGCCAGCAGCGTAACGGTGGGGACCAATGAGCAGTTCTTC.

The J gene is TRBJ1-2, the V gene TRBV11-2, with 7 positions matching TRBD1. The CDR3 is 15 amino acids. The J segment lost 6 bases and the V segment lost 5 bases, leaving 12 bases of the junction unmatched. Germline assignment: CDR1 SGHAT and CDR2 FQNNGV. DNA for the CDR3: TGTGCCAGCAGCCTGGGACAGCCTTACGGTCATGGCTACACCTTC. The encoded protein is CASSLGQPYGHGYTF.

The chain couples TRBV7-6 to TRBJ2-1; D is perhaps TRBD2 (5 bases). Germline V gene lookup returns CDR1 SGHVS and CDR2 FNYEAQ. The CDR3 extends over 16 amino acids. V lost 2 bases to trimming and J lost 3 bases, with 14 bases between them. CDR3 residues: CASSLRPGGGYNEQFF. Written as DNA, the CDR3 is TGTGCCAGCAGCTTACGGCCAGGAGGCGGCTACAATGAGCAGTTCTTC.

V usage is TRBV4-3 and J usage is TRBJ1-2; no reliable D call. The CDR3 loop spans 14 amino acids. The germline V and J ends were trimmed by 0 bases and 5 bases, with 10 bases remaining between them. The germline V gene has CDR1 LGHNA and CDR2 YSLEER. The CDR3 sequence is CASSQDLRAYGYTF. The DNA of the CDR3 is TGCGCCAGCAGCCAAGATCTGAGGGCGTATGGCTACACCTTC.

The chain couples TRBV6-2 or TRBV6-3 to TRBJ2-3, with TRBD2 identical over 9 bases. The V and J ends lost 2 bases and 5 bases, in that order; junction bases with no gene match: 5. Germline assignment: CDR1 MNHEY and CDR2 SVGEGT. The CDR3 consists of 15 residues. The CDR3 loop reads CASSYRGREGDTQYF. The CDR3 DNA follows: TGTGCCAGCAGTTACCGCGGGAGGGAGGGAGATACGCAGTATTTT.

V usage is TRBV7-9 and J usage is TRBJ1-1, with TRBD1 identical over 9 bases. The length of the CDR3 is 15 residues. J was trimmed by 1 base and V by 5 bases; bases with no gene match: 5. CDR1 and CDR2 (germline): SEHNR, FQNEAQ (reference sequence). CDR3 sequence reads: CASSTGTGWNTEAFF. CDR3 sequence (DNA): TGTGCCAGCAGCACCGGGACAGGGTGGAACACTGAAGCTTTCTTT.

CDR3 in amino acids: CASSPLSGGTNEKLFF. The CDR3 nucleotides read TGTGCCAGCTCACCTCTATCAGGGGGGACCAATGAAAAACTGTTTTTT. V gene TRBV18 combines with J gene TRBJ1-4, with TRBD1 matching over 7 bases. V shed 3 bases, J shed 5 bases, and the junction held 9 bases outside the gene matches. This CDR3 is built from 16 residues. Germline loops: CDR1 KGHSH, CDR2 LQKENI.

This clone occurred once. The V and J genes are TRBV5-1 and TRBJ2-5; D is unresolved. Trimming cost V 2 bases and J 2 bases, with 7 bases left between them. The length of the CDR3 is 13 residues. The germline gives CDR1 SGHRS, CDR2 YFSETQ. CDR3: CASSFGSQETQYF. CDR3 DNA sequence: TGCGCCAGCAGCTTCGGTTCGCAAGAGACCCAGTACTTC.

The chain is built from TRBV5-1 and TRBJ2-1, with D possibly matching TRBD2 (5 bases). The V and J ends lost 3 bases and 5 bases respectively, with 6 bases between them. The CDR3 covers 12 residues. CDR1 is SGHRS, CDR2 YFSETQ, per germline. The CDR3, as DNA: TGCGCCAGCAGCTACGGGAACAATGAGCAGTTCTTC. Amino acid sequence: CASSYGNNEQFF.

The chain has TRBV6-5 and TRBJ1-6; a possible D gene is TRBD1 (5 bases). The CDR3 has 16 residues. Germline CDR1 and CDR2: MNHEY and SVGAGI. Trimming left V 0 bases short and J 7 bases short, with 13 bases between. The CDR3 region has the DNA TGTGCCAGCAGTTACTCGAACCCTGGGGCAAATTCACCCCTCCACTTT. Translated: CASSYSNPGANSPLHF.

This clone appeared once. The CDR3 sequence is CASNLGGTRSYEQYF. CDR3 bases: TGTGCCAGCAACCTGGGGGGGACTCGCTCTTACGAGCAGTACTTC. The chain has TRBV2 and TRBJ2-7; 7 nucleotides line up with TRBD2. The CDR3 extends over 15 amino acids. Germline values: CDR1 SNHLY, CDR2 FYNNEI. The ends lost 7 bases at V and 4 bases at J; junction bases unmatched: 13.

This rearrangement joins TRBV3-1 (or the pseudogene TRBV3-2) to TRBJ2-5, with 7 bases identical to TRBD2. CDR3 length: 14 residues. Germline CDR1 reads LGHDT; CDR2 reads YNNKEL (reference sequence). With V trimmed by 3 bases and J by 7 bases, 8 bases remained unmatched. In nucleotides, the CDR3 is TGTGCCAGCAGCCAGGCTAGCGGCTATGTGACCCAGTACTTC. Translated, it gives CASSQASGYVTQYF.

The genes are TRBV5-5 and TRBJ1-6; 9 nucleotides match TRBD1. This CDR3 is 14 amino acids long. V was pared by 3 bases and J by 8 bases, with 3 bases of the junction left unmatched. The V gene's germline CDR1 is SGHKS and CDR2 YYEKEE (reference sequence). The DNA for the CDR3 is TGTGCCAGCAGCTCCCGGGACAGGGATTCACCCCTCCACTTT. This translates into CASSSRDRDSPLHF.

CDR3 coding DNA: TGTGCCAGCAGCTTACTACTAGCAAAGAACCAAGAGACCCAGTACTTC. It translates to CASSLLLAKNQETQYF. This sequence joins TRBV7-9 and TRBJ2-5, with a weak D call TRBD2 (6 bases). The germline V gene encodes CDR1 SEHNR and CDR2 FQNEAQ (reference sequence). There are 16 residues in the CDR3. Trimming took 2 bases from V and 0 from J, leaving 13 bases between them.

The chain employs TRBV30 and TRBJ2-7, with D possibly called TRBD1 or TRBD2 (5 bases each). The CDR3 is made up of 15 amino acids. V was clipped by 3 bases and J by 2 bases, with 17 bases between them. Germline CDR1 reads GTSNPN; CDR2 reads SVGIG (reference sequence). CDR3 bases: TGTGCCTGGAGGGCGCCGGGGCTGCTAACCTACGAGCAGTACTTC. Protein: CAWRAPGLLTYEQYF. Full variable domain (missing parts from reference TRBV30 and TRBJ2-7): SQTIHQWPATLVQPVGSPLSLECTVEGTSNPNLYWYRQAAGRGLQLLFYSVGIGQISSEVPQNLSASRPQDRQFILSSKKLLLSDSGFYLCAWRAPGLLTYEQYFGPGTRLTVT.

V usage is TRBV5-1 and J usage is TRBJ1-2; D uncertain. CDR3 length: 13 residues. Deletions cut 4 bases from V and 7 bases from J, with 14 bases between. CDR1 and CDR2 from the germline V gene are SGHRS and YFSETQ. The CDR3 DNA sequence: TGCGCCAGCAGCATATCCGGGGAGAGTGGCTACACCTTC. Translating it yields CASSISGESGYTF.

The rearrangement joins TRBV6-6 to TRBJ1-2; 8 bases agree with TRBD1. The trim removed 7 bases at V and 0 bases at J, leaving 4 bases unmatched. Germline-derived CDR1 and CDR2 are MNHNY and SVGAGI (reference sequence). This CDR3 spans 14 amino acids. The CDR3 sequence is CASTRGQSNYGYTF. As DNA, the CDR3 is TGTGCCAGCACCAGGGGGCAGTCTAACTATGGCTACACCTTC.

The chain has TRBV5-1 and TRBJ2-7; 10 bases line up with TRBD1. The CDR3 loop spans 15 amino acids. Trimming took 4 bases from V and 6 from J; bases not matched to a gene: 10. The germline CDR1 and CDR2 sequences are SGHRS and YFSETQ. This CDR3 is CASSALGDRGGEQYF. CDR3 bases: TGCGCCAGCAGCGCTTTGGGGGACAGGGGAGGCGAGCAGTACTTC.

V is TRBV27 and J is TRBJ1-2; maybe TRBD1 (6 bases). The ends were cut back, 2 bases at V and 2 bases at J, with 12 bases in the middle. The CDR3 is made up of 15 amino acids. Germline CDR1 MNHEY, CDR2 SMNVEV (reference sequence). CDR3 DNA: TGTGCCAGCAGTTTAAGGGGCAGGGGAAACTATGGCTACACCTTC. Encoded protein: CASSLRGRGNYGYTF.

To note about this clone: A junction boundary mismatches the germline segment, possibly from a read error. CDR3 loop: CASSLSDRVGDTQYF. The CDR3 DNA is TGTGCTAGCAGCTTATCCGACAGGGTGGGAGATACGCAGTATTTT. The chain uses TRBV7-7 and TRBJ2-3, with 7 nucleotides matching TRBD1. The CDR3 totals 15 residues. Looked up from germline, CDR1 is SSHAT and CDR2 is FNYEAQ (reference sequence).

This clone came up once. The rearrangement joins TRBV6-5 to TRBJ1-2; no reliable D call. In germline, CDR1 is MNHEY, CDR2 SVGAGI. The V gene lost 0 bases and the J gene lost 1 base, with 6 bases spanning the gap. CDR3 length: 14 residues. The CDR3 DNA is TGTGCCAGCAGTTACTCGGGCCTTAACTATGGCTACACCTTC. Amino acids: CASSYSGLNYGYTF.

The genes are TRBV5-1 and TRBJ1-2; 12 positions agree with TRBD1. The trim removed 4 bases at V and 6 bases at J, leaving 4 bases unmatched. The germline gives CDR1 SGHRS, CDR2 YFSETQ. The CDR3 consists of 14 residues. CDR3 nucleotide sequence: TGCGCCAGCAGCCCGGGACAGGGGGCGAATGGCTACACCTTC. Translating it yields CASSPGQGANGYTF.

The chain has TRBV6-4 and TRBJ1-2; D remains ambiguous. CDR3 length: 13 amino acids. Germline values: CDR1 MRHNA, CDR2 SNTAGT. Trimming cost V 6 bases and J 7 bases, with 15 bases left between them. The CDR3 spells CASSTASGGGYTF. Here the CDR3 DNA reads TGTGCCAGCAGCACCGCCAGCGGTGGTGGCTACACCTTC.

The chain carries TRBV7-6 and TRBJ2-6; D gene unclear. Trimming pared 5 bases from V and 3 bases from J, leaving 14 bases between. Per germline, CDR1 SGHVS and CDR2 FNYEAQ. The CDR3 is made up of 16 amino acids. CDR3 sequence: CASSPSSGNGANVLTF. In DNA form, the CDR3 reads TGTGCCAGCAGCCCCTCTTCCGGAAATGGGGCCAACGTCCTGACTTTC.